The present T cell receptor (beta chain) was sequenced within a study of blood T cell repertoires in COVID-19 (dated by TCRdb to 2019 to 2021). Background for the entire study: Samples from collaborators originated in the United States, Italy and Spain and spanned both the acute and convalescent phases of COVID-19. The repertoires were released in a freely available public database intended as a resource for research on the immune response to SARS-CoV-2. Subjects who had been exposed to COVID-19, were actively infected with it, or had recovered from it provided the deeply sampled blood TCRbeta repertoires that made up the dataset. Samples came from the ongoing ImmuneRACE study (first 160 participants) plus 1,254 subjects from 6 global collaborators. Sample metadata almost always included a de-identified subject ID, COVID-19 status, age in years and sex. HLA class I and class II types, where available, came from metadata supplied by the sample provider rather than from assay-based typing. The material from the prospective study consisted of cDNA or gDNA derived from T cells, B-cell-depleted T cells, or PBMCs.

The immunoSEQ Assay, a bias-controlled multiplex PCR, was used to amplify TCRbeta CDR3 regions from genomic DNA. The original methods were these. Nucleated cell counts per sample were estimated from amplification of reference gene primers within the assay. To quantify the absolute abundance of each unique TCRbeta CDR3 rearrangement, sequence reads were collapsed and filtered. Productive Simpson clonality was computed per sample as the square root of Simpson's diversity index over productive rearrangements. TCRdb limited this immuneACCESS table to in-frame rearrangements with V and J called. A share of clones is missing; checked studies link under half to unresolved V genes, and the rest is unexplained. Clone size and V and J calls were adopted from that table, with D and trimming inferred from the DNA. Counted in this sample were about 40,000 clones; 86% of them appeared once. In total, the top ten clones hold approximately 19% of the sample.

Remarks on this clone: It lacks a known antigen. The input lacks base qualities; no much larger clone sits a single base away.

The CDR3 has 13 amino acids, counting the end cysteine and phenylalanine. Of the read, only the CDR3 DNA is kept; its 39 bases are in frame from base 1. A distance of 7 bases separates the germline ends of V and J, which lose 1 base and 4 bases respectively. The germline V gene provides CDR1 LGHNA and CDR2 YSLEER. On the study overall, not on this receptor specifically: The amount of clinical and demographic metadata varied by source and participant and was provided uncurated.

Whole blood was collected in K2EDTA tubes by collaborating institutions according to the institutions' own protocols. For TCRbeta analysis, collaborator samples were shipped as frozen whole blood, as isolated PBMCs, or as DNA extracted from either sample type. The TCR sequence derives from a man aged 50-60 years in a cohort sampled during active COVID-19. This sequence uses TRBV4-3 and TRBJ1-2, with no confident D gene call. Sequencing was carried out using peripheral blood. The nucleotide sequence is TGCGCCAGCAGCCAAGCCCCGGGCTATGGCTACACCTTC. This encodes CASSQAPGYGYTF.